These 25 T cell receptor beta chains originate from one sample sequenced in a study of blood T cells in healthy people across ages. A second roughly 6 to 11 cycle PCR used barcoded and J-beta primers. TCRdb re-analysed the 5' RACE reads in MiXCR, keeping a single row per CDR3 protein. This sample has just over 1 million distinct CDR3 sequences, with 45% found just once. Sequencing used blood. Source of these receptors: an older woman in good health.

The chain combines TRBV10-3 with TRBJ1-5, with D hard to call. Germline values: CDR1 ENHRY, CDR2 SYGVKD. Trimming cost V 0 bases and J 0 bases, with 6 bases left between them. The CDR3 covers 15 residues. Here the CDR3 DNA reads TGTGCCATCAGTGAGTCTCTGGGTAGCAATCAGCCCCAGCATTTT. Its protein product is CAISESLGSNQPQHF.

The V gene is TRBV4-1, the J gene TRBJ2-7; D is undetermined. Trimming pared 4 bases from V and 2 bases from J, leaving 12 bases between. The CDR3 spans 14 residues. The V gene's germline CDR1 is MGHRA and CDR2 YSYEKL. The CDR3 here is CASSPTGPPYEQYF. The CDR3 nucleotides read TGCGCCAGCAGCCCCACCGGCCCCCCCTACGAGCAGTACTTC.

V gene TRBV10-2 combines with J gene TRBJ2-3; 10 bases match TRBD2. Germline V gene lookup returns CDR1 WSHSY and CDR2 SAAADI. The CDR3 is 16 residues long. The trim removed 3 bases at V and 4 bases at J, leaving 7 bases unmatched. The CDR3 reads CASSDGAGGLADTQYF. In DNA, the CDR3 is TGCGCCAGCAGTGATGGAGCGGGAGGGCTCGCAGATACGCAGTATTTT.

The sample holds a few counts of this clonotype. The DNA for the CDR3 is TGCAGTGCTCGGCAGGGGGGGACACACTACGAGCAGTACTTC. Its translation is CSARQGGTHYEQYF. This chain joins TRBV20-1 and TRBJ2-7; D is tentatively TRBD1 or TRBD2 (7 bases each). In germline, CDR1 is DFQATT, CDR2 SNEGSKA (reference sequence). The CDR3 extends over 14 amino acids. Trimming removed 5 bases from V and 3 bases from J, with 17 bases in between.

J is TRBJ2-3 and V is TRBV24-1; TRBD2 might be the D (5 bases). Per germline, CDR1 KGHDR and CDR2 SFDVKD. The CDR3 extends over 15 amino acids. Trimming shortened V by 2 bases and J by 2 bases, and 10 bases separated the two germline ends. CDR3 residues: CATSDSRDFTDTQYF. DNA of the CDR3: TGTGCCACCAGTGATTCACGGGATTTCACAGATACGCAGTATTTT.

The CDR3 nucleotides are TGTGCCAGCAGCGTGTGGGAGGGTGGAGAGACCCAGTACTTC. Amino acids: CASSVWEGGETQYF. The J gene is TRBJ2-5, the V gene TRBV9, with 7 nucleotides matching TRBD2. This CDR3 comprises 14 residues. Germline V gives CDR1 SGDLS, CDR2 YYNGEE. V dropped 2 bases and J dropped 4; count of bases not matched to a gene: 5.

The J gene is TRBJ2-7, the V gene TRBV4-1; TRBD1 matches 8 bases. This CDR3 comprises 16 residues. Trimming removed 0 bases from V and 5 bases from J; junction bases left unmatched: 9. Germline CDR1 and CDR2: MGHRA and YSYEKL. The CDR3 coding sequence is TGCGCCAGCAGCCAAGAGGCAGGGGGCGTAAAAAACGAGCAGTACTTC. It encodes CASSQEAGGVKNEQYF.

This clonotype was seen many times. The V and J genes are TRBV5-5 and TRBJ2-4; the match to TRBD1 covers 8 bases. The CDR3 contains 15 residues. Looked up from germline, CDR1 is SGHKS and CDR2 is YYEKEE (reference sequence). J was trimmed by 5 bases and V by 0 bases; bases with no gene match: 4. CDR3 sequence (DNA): TGTGCCAGCAGCTTGGGGACAGGGTTCGAAAACATTCAGTACTTC. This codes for CASSLGTGFENIQYF.

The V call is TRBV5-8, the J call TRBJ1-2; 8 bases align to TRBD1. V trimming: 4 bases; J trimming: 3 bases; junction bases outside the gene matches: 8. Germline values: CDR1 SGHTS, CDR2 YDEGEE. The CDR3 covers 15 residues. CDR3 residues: CASSPGQGRHYGYTF. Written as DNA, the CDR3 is TGTGCCAGCAGCCCAGGACAGGGAAGGCACTATGGCTACACCTTC.

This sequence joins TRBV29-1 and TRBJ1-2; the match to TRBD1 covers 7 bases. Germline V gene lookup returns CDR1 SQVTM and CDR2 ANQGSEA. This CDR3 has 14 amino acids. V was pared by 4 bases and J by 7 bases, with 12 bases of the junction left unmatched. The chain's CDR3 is CSVVAGGRGSGYTF. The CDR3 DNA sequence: TGCAGCGTTGTGGCGGGGGGCAGGGGGTCTGGCTACACCTTC.

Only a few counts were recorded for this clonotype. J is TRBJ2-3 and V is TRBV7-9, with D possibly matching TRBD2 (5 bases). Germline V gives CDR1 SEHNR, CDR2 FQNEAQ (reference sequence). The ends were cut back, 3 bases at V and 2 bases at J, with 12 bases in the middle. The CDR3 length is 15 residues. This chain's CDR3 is CASSFSAGHTDTQYF. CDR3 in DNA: TGTGCCAGCAGCTTTTCTGCGGGCCACACAGATACGCAGTATTTT.

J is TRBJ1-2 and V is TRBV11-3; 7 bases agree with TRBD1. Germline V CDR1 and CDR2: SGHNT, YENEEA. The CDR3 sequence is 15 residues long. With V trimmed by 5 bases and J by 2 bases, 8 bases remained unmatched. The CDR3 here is CASSPTMTGNYGYTF. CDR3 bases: TGTGCCAGCAGCCCAACTATGACAGGGAACTATGGCTACACCTTC.

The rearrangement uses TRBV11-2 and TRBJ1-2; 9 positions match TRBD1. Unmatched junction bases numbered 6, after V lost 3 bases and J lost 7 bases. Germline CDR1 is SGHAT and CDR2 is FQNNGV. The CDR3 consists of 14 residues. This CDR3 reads CASSFGQGTGGYTF. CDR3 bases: TGTGCCAGCAGCTTCGGACAGGGGACGGGTGGCTACACCTTC.

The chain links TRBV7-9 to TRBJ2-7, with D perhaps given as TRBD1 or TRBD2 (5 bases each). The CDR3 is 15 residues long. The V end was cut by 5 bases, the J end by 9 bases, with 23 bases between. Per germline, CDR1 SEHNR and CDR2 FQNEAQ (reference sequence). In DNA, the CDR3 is TGTGCCAGCAGCGCCGCGGGTCGACAGTCCCGAAGGCAGTACTTC. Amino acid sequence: CASSAAGRQSRRQYF.

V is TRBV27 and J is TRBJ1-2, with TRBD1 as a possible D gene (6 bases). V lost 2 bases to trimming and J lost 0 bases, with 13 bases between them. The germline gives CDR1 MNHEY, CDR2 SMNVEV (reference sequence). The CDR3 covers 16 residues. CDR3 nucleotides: TGTGCCAGCAGTTTACGGGGGGCGGCAGCTAACTATGGCTACACCTTC. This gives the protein CASSLRGAAANYGYTF.

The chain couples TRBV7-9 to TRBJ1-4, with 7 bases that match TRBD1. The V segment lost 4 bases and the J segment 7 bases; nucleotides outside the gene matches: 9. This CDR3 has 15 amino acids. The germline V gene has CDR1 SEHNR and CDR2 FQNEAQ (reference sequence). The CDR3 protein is CASSSRGTEVEKLFF. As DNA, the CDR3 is TGTGCCAGCAGCTCACGGGGGACAGAGGTTGAAAAACTGTTTTTT.

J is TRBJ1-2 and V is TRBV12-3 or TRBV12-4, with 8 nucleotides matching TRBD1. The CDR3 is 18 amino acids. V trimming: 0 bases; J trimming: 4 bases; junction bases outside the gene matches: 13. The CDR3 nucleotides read TGTGCCAGCAGTTTAGCGGGGACAGGTGACCCCAGACGCTATGGCTACACCTTC. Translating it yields CASSLAGTGDPRRYGYTF.

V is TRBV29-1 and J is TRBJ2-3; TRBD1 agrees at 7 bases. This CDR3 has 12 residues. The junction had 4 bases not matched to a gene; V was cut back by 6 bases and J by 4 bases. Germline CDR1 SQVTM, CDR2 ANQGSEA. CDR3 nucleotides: TGCAGCGTGTTGACAGGGTCAGATACGCAGTATTTT. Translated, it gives CSVLTGSDTQYF.

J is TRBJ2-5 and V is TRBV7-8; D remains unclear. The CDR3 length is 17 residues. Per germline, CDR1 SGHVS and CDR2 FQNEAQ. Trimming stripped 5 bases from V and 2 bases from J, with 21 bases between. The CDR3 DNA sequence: TGTGCCAGCAGCCCCTCATTTTTAAGATCTTATCAAGAGACCCAGTACTTC. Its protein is CASSPSFLRSYQETQYF.

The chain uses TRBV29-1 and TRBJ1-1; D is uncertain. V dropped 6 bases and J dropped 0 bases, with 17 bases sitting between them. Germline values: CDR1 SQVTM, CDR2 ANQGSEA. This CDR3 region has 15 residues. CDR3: CSVKADNSLNTEAFF. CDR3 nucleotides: TGCAGCGTGAAGGCAGACAACTCCTTGAACACTGAAGCTTTCTTT.

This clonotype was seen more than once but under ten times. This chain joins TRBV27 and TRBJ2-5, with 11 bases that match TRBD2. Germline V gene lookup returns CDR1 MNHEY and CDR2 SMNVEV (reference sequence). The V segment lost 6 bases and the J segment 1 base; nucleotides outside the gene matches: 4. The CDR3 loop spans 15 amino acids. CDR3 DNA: TGTGCCAGCAGATATAGCGGGAGGGCCCAAGAGACCCAGTACTTC. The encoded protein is CASRYSGRAQETQYF.

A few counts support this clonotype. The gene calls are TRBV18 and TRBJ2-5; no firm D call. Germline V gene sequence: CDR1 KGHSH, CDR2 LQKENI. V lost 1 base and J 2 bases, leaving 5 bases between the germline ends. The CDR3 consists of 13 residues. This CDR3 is CASSPLQQETQYF. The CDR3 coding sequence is TGTGCCAGCTCACCACTACAACAAGAGACCCAGTACTTC.

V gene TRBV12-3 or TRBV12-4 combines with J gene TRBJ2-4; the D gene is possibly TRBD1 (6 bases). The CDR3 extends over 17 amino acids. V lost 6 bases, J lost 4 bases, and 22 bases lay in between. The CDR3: CASSPHLTGPPKNIQYF. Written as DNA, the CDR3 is TGTGCCAGCAGCCCTCATTTGACAGGCCCACCGAAAAACATTCAGTACTTC.

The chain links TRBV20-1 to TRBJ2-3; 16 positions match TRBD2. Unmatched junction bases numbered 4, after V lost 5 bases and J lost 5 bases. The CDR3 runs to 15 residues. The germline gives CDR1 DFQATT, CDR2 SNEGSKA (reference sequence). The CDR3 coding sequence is TGCAGTGCTGCAGGGACTAGCGGGGGGGGAGATACGCAGTATTTT. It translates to CSAAGTSGGGDTQYF.

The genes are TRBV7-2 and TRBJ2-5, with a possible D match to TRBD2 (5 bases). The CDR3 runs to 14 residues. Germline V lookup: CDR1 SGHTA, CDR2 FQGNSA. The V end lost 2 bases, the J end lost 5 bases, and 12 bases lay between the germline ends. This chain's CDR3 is CASSLMVGVETQYF. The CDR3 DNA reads TGTGCCAGCAGCTTAATGGTCGGGGTCGAGACCCAGTACTTC.